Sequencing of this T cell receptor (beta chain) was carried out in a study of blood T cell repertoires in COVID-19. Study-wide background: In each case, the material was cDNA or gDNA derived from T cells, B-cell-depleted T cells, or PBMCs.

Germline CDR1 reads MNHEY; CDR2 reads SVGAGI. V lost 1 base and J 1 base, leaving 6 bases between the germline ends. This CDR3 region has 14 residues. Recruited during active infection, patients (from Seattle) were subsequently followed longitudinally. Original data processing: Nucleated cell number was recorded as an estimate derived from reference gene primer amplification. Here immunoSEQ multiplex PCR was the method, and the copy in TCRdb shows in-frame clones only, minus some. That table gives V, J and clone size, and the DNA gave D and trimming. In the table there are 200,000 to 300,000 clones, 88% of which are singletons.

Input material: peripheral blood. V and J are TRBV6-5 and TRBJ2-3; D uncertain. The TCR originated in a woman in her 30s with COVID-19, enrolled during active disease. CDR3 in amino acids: CASSYYPGTDTQYF. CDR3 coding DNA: TGTGCCAGCAGTTACTATCCAGGCACAGATACGCAGTATTTT.